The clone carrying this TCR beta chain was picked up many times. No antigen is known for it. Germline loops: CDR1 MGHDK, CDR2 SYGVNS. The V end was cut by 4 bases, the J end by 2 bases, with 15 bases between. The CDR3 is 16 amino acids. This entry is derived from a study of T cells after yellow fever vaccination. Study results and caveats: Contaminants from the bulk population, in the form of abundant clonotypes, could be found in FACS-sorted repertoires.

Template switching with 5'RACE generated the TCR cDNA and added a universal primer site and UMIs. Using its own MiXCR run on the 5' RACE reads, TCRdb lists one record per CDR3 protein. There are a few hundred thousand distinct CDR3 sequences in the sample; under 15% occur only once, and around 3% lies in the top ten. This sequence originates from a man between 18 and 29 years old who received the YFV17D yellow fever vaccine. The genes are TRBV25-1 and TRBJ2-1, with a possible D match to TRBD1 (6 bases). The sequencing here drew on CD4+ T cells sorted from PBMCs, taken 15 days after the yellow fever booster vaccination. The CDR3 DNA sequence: TGTGCCAGCAGTGTCTCCCGGGACACCCCCTACAATGAGCAGTTCTTC. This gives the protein CASSVSRDTPYNEQFF.